A selection of T cell receptor beta chains follows, all from one sample in a study of cytotoxic CD8 clonotypes in ibrutinib-treated CLL. Assay: immunoSEQ multiplex PCR; the TCRdb copy retains only in-frame clones and omits some. In the table there are roughly 250,000 clones, under 75% of which are singletons. Sequenced material: PBMCs, taken after 24 months of ibrutinib treatment. These TCRs come from a human donor with chronic lymphocytic leukemia. Each CDR3 is given with its conserved first and last residue. The order of the fields is V gene, clone size, D gene, J gene, CDR3 DNA, CDR3 protein. D genes are given only for firm matches. Where a row states a size, it is once, few, many or the class of an expanded clone; other rows omit it.

V: TRBV19
size: NA
D: NA
J: TRBJ2-2
DNA: TGTGCCAGTCGGGACCGGGGCGACACCGGGGAGCTGTTTTTT
CDR3: CASRDRGDTGELFF

V: TRBV5-1
size: once
D: TRBD2
J: TRBJ2-5
DNA: TGCGCCAGCAGCTCCCGAGCGGGGTCTAAAGAGACCCAGTACTTC
CDR3: CASSSRAGSKETQYF

V: TRBV14
size: NA
D: TRBD1
J: TRBJ1-1
DNA: TGTGCCAGCAGCCCTTCGGGACAGGGTCTGGGGGCTTTCTTT
CDR3: CASSPSGQGLGAFF

V: TRBV19
size: NA
D: NA
J: TRBJ1-4
DNA: TGTGCCACTGCGGCGGGGGGCCTCCCATTGAAACTGTTTTTT
CDR3: CATAAGGLPLKLFF

V: TRBV23-1
size: once
D: TRBD1
J: TRBJ1-4
DNA: TGCGCCAGCAGTCACCCCCTAACAGGGGAAAATGAAAAACTGTTTTTT
CDR3: CASSHPLTGENEKLFF

V: TRBV30
size: few
D: TRBD2
J: TRBJ2-1
DNA: TGTGCCTGGAGTGTATTTAGGACTAGCGGGGAGTGGGAGCAGTTCTTC
CDR3: CAWSVFRTSGEWEQFF

V: TRBV7-3
size: once
D: NA
J: TRBJ2-5
DNA: TGTGCCAGCAGCTTTTCGCGAGAAGAGACCCAGTACTTC
CDR3: CASSFSREETQYF

V: TRBV9
size: NA
D: NA
J: TRBJ1-5
DNA: TGTGCCAGCAGCCCGACGGGTAGCAATCAGCCCCAGCATTTT
CDR3: CASSPTGSNQPQHF

V: TRBV2
size: NA
D: TRBD1
J: TRBJ2-6
DNA: TGTGCCAGCAGTGGGACAAGGACAGGGGTGTTAATTGGGGCCAACGTCCTGACTTTC
CDR3: CASSGTRTGVLIGANVLTF

V: TRBV18
size: once
D: NA
J: TRBJ1-5
DNA: TGTGCCAGCTCACCACCGGGGGACCTCAATCAGCCCCAGCATTTT
CDR3: CASSPPGDLNQPQHF

V: TRBV18
size: NA
D: NA
J: TRBJ1-1
DNA: TGTGCCAGCTCACCGGGGTTGAACACTGAAGCTTTCTTT
CDR3: CASSPGLNTEAFF

V: TRBV10-3
size: NA
D: TRBD1
J: TRBJ1-4
DNA: TGTGCCATCAGTTACAGGGGAGAGGAACTGTTTTTT
CDR3: CAISYRGEELFF

V: TRBV30
size: NA
D: NA
J: TRBJ2-7
DNA: TGTGCCTGGTCCGCCGGGAGCCCGGGCAACGAGCAGTACTTC
CDR3: CAWSAGSPGNEQYF

V: TRBV15
size: NA
D: TRBD1
J: TRBJ2-7
DNA: TGTGCCACCAGCACCGAGGGACAGATCTACGAGCAGTACTTC
CDR3: CATSTEGQIYEQYF

V: TRBV14
size: few
D: NA
J: TRBJ2-7
DNA: TGTGCCAGCAGCCAACCAGGGTACCTCTACGAGCAGTACTTC
CDR3: CASSQPGYLYEQYF

V: TRBV6-6
size: NA
D: NA
J: TRBJ1-1
DNA: TGTGCCAGCAGGGGACATCAGGGGCTGAACACTGAAGCTTTCTTT
CDR3: CASRGHQGLNTEAFF

V: TRBV7-3
size: once
D: NA
J: TRBJ2-1
DNA: TGTGCCAGCAGCCCCTCGTGGGGGGCTGGCTCCTACAATGAGCAGTTCTTC
CDR3: CASSPSWGAGSYNEQFF

V: TRBV28
size: NA
D: NA
J: TRBJ2-5
DNA: TGTGCCAGCAGCCCGGGGTTAGGCTGGGAGACCCAGTACTTC
CDR3: CASSPGLGWETQYF

V: TRBV7-7
size: NA
D: TRBD2
J: TRBJ2-5
DNA: TGTGCTAGCAGCCGCGGACTAGCGGTGGAGACCCAGTACTTC
CDR3: CASSRGLAVETQYF

V: TRBV28
size: NA
D: NA
J: TRBJ2-3
DNA: TGTGCCAGCAGCACTTTAGGGGAAACAGATACGCAGTATTTT
CDR3: CASSTLGETDTQYF

V: TRBV5-6
size: NA
D: NA
J: TRBJ2-7
DNA: TGTGCCAGCAGCTTGTTAAGTGGGTACGAGCAGTACTTC
CDR3: CASSLLSGYEQYF

V: TRBV2
size: NA
D: NA
J: TRBJ2-7
DNA: TGTGCCAGCAGTGGGATAACAGGGAACGAGCAGTACTTC
CDR3: CASSGITGNEQYF

V: TRBV29-1
size: NA
D: NA
J: TRBJ2-7
DNA: TGCAGCGTTGAAGATGTAGAGGGGGAGCAGTACTTC
CDR3: CSVEDVEGEQYF

V: TRBV7-8
size: NA
D: NA
J: TRBJ1-2
DNA: TGTGCCAGCAGATCCGAACCGGGACGCCTAAAAGGCTACACCTTC
CDR3: CASRSEPGRLKGYTF

V: TRBV6-5
size: NA
D: NA
J: TRBJ1-1
DNA: TGTGCCAGCAGTTACTCGACGGAGACTGAAGCTTTCTTT
CDR3: CASSYSTETEAFF